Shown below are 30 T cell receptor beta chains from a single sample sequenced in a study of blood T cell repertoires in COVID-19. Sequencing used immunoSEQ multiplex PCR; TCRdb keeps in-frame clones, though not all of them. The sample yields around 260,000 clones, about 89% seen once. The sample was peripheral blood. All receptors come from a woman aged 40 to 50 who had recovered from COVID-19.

CDR3 region: CASSLEQGEYYGYTF. CDR3 bases: TGTGCCAGCAGCTTAGAACAGGGTGAATACTATGGCTACACCTTC. The V call is TRBV11-2, the J call TRBJ1-2, with TRBD1 as a possible D gene (6 bases). Germline values: CDR1 SGHAT, CDR2 FQNNGV. The CDR3 runs to 15 residues. Trimming cost V 0 bases and J 3 bases, with 11 bases left between them.

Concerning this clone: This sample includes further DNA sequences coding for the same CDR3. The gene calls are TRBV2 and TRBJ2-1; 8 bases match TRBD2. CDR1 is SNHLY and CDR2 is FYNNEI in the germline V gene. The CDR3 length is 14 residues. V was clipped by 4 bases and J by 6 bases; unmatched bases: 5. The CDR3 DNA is TGTGCCAGCAGTGTAGGGCTAGCGGGCAATGAGCAGTTCTTC. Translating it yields CASSVGLAGNEQFF.

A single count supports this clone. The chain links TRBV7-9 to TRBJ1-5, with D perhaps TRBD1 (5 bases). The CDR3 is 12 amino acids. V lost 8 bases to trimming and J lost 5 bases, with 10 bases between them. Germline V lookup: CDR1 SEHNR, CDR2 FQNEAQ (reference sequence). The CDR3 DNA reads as TGTGCCAGCGGAGGGGTCGATCAGCCCCAGCATTTT. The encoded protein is CASGGVDQPQHF.

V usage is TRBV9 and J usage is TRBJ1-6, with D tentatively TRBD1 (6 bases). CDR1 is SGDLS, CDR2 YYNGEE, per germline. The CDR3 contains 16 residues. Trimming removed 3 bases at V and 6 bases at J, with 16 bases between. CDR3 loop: CASSAYGGQSNSPLHF. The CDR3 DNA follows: TGTGCCAGCAGCGCTTACGGAGGACAGTCTAATTCACCCCTCCACTTT.

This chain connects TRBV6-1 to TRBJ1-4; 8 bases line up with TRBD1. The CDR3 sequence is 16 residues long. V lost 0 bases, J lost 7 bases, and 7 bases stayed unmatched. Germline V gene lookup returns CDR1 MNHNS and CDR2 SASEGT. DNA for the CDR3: TGTGCCAGCAGTGAAGCGCTTCCAGGGGGCGTTGAAAAACTGTTTTTT. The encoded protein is CASSEALPGGVEKLFF.

The CDR3 is CASSQAGLATDTQYF. The CDR3 DNA reads TGTGCCAGCAGCCAAGCGGGACTAGCGACAGATACGCAGTATTTT. This chain links TRBV3-1 (or the pseudogene TRBV3-2) with TRBJ2-3; 10 bases agree with TRBD2. Germline CDR1 reads LGHDT; CDR2 reads YNNKEL (reference sequence). The V gene end was trimmed by 1 base and the J gene end by 3 bases; junction bases not matched to a gene: 1. The length of the CDR3 is 15 residues.

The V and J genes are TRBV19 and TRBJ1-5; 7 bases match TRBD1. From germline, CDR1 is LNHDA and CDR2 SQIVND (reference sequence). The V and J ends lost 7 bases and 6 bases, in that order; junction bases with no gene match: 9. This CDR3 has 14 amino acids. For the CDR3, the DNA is TGTGCCAGTAACAACGTGGCAGGGGGTCAGCCCCAGCATTTT. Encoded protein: CASNNVAGGQPQHF.

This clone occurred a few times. In DNA form, the CDR3 reads TGTGCCTGGAGGCGGACAGGGGGCTATGGCTACACCTTC. Its translation is CAWRRTGGYGYTF. The V gene is TRBV30, the J gene TRBJ1-2, with 10 nucleotides matching TRBD1. CDR3 length equals 13 residues. Per germline, CDR1 GTSNPN and CDR2 SVGIG (reference sequence). The trim removed 3 bases at V and 4 bases at J, leaving 2 bases unmatched. Using reference TRBV30 and TRBJ1-2 for the parts outside the CDR3, the full variable domain is SQTIHQWPATLVQPVGSPLSLECTVEGTSNPNLYWYRQAAGRGLQLLFYSVGIGQISSEVPQNLSASRPQDRQFILSSKKLLLSDSGFYLCAWRRTGGYGYTFGSGTRLTVV.

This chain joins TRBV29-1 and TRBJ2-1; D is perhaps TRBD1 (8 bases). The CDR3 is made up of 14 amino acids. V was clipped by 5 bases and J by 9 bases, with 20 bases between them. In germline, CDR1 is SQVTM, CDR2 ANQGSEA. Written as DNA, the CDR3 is TGCAGCGTTCGTCACAGGGGGGGGATCAGTGAGCAGTTCTTC. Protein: CSVRHRGGISEQFF.

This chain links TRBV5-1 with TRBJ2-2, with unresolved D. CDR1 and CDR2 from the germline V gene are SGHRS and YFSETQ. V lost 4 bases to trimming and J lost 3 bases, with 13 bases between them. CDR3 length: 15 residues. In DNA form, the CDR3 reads TGCGCCAGCAGCCCCGTCCGGTCGGACACCGGGGAGCTGTTTTTT. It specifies CASSPVRSDTGELFF.

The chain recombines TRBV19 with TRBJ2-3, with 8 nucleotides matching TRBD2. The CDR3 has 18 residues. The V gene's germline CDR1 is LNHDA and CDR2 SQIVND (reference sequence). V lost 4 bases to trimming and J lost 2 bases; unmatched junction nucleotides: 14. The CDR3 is CASSTRGGAGSPTDTQYF. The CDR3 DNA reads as TGTGCCAGTAGTACCCGGGGGGGAGCGGGGTCTCCCACAGATACGCAGTATTTT.

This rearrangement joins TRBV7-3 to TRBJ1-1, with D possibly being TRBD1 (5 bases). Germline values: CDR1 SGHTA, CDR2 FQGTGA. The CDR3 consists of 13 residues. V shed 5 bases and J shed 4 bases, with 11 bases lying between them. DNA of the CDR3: TGTGCCAGCAGCCGTGGACAAGGCACTGAAGCTTTCTTT. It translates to CASSRGQGTEAFF.

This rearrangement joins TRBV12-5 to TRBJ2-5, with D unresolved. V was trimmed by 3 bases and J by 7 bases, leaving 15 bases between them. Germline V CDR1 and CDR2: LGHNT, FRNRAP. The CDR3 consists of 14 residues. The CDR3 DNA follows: TGTGCTAGTGGTTTCCGACACCGACGTGGGACCCAGTACTTC. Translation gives CASGFRHRRGTQYF. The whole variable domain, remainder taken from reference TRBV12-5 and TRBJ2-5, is DARVTQTPRHKVTEMGQEVTMRCQPILGHNTVFWYRQTMMQGLELLAYFRNRAPLDDSGMPKDRFSAEMPDATLATLKIQPSEPRDSAVYFCASGFRHRRGTQYFGPGTRLLVL.

In DNA form, the CDR3 reads TGTGCCAGCAGCTCGGACCGGGACAGTTCTTTTGGGGCACCCCTCCACTTT. Protein product: CASSSDRDSSFGAPLHF. This chain uses TRBV5-5 with TRBJ1-6; TRBD1 agrees at 7 bases. The CDR3 is 17 amino acids. Per the germline V gene, CDR1 is SGHKS and CDR2 is YYEKEE (reference sequence). After removal of 3 bases from V and 11 bases from J, the junction contained 17 bases not matched to a gene.

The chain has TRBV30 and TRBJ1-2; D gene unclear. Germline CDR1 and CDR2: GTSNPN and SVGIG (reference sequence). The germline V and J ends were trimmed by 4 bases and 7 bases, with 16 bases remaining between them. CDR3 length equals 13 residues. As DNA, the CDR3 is TGTGCCTGGATGCAGACGGTACTACCTGGCTACACCTTC. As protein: CAWMQTVLPGYTF.

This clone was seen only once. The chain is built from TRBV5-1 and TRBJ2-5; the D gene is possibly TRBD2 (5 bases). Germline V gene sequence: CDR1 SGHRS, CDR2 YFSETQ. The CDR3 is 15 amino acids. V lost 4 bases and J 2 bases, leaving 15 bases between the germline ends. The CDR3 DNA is TGCGCCAGCAGCCAACTAGGGATGGGGCAAGAGACCCAGTACTTC. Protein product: CASSQLGMGQETQYF.

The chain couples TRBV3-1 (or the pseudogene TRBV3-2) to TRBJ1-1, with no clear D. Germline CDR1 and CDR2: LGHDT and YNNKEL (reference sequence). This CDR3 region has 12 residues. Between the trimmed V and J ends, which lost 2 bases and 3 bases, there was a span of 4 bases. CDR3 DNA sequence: TGTGCCAGCAGCCAAATAGACACTGAAGCTTTCTTT. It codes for CASSQIDTEAFF.

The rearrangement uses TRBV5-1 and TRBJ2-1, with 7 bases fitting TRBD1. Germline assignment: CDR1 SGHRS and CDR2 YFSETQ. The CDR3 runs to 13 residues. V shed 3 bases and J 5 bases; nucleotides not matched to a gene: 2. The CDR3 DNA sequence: TGCGCCAGCAGCTGGGGACAGAACAATGAGCAGTTCTTC. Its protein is CASSWGQNNEQFF.

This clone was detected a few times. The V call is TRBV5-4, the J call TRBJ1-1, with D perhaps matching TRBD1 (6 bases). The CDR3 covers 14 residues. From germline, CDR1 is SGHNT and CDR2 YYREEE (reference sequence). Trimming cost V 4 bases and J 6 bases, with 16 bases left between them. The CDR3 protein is CASSHRAGRAEAFF. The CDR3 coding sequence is TGTGCCAGCAGCCACAGGGCAGGGAGGGCTGAAGCTTTCTTT.

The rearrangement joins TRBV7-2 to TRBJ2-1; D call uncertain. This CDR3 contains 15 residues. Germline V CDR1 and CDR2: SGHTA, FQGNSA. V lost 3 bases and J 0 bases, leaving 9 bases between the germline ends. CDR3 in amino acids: CASSFTESSYNEQFF. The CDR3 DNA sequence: TGTGCCAGCAGCTTTACAGAGAGCTCCTACAATGAGCAGTTCTTC.

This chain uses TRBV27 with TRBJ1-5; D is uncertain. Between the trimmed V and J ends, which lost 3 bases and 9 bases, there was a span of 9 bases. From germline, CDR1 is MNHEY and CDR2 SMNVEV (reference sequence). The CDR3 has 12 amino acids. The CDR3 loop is CASSFREGPQHF. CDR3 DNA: TGTGCCAGCAGTTTTCGAGAGGGGCCCCAGCATTTT.

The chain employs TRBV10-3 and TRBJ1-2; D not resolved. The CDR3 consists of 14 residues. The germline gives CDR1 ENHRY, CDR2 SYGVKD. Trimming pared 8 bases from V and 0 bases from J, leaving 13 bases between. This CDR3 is CAIAGDPTNYGYTF. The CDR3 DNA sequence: TGTGCCATCGCCGGAGATCCTACTAACTATGGCTACACCTTC.

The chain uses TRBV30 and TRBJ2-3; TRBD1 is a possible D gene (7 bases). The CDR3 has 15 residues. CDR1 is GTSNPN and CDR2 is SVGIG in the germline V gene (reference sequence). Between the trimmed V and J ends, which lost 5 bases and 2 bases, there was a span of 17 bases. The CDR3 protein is CAWGQGGKATDTQYF. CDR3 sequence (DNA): TGTGCCTGGGGGCAGGGGGGCAAGGCCACAGATACGCAGTATTTT.

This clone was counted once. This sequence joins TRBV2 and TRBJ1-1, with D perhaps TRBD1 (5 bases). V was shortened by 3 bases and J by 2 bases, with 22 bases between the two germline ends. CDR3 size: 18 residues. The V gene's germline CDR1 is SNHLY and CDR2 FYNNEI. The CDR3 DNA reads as TGTGCCAGCAGTGATCCGGACGGAGGGGTTATAGGTAACACTGAAGCTTTCTTT. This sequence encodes CASSDPDGGVIGNTEAFF.

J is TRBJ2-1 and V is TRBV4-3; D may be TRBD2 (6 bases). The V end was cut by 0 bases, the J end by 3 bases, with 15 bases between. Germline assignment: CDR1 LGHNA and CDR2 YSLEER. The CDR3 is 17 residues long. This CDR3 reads CASSQDAAGKLYNEQFF. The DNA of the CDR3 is TGCGCCAGCAGCCAAGATGCGGCGGGGAAACTCTACAATGAGCAGTTCTTC.

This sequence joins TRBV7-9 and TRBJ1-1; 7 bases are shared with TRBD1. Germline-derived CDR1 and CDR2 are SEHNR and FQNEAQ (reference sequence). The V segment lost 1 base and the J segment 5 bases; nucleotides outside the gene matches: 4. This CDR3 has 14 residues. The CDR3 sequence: CASSLGPGGTEAFF. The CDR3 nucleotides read TGTGCCAGCAGCTTAGGGCCAGGGGGTACTGAAGCTTTCTTT.

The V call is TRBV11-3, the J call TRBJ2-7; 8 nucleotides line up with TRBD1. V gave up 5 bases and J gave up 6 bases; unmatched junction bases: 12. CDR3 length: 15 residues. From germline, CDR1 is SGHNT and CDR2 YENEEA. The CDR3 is CASSLGQAEGVEQYF. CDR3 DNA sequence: TGTGCCAGCAGCCTGGGACAGGCGGAGGGGGTCGAGCAGTACTTC. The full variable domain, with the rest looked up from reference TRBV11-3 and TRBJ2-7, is EAGVVQSPRYKIIEKKQPVAFWCNPISGHNTLYWYLQNLGQGPELLIRYENEEAVDDSQLPKDRFSAERLKGVDSTLKIQPAELGDSAVYLCASSLGQAEGVEQYFGPGTRLTVT.

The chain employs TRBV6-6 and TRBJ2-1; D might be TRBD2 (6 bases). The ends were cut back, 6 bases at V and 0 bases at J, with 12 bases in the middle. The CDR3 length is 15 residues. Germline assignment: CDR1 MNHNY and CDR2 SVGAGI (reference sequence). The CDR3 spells CASRLDGSSYNEQFF. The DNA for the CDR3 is TGTGCCAGCAGGCTTGACGGGAGCTCCTACAATGAGCAGTTCTTC.

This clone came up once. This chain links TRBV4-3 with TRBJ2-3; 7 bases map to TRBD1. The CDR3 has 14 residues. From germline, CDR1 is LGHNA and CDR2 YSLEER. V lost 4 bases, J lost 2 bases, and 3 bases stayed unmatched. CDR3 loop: CASSPTGNTDTQYF. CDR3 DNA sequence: TGCGCCAGCAGCCCGACAGGGAACACAGATACGCAGTATTTT.

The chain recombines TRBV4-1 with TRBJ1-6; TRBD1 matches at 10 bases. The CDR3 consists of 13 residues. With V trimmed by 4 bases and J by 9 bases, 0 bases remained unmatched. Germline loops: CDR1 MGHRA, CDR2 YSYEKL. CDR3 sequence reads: CASSRDRGSPLHF. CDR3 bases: TGCGCCAGCAGCCGGGACAGGGGTTCACCCCTCCACTTT.